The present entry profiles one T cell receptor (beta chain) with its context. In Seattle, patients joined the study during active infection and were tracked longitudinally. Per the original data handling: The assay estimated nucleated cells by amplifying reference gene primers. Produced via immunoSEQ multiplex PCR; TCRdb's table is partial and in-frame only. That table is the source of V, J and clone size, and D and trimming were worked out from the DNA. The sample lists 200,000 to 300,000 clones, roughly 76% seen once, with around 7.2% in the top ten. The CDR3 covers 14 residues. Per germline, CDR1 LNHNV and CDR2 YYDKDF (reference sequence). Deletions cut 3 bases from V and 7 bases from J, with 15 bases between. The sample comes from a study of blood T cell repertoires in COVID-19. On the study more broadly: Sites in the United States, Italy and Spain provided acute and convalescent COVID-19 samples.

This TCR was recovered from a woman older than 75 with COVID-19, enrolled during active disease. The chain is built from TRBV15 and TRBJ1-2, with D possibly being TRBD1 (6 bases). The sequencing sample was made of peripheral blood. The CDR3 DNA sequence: TGTGCCACCAGCAGGCCGAGGGGGGAGGGTGGCTACACCTTC. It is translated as CATSRPRGEGGYTF.